One and the same sample provided the 15 T cell receptor beta chains below, sequenced in a study of blood T cells in healthy people across ages. Primed by a sample-barcoded 5' primer and a J-beta primer mix, a second PCR proceeded for 7 to 11 cycles. TCRdb re-derived calls from the 5' RACE reads in MiXCR, one entry per CDR3 protein. The sample has around 780,000 distinct CDR3 sequences, 45% to 70% seen once; the top ten hold 25% to 30%. What was sequenced was blood. The receptors were sampled from a middle-aged man in good health.

This chain joins TRBV4-2 and TRBJ2-4; 15 positions agree with TRBD2. The DNA end favors TRBJ2-7, so the J call may be wrong. There are 18 residues in the CDR3. From germline, CDR1 is LGHNA and CDR2 YNFKEQ. The CDR3 region is CASSQAAGTSGRTGEQYF. The CDR3 DNA is TGTGCCAGCAGCCAAGCCGCCGGGACTAGCGGGAGGACGGGCGAGCAGTACTTC.

The table lists this clonotype with many counts. The J gene is TRBJ2-7, the V gene TRBV27, with 7 bases that match TRBD1. Germline assignment: CDR1 MNHEY and CDR2 SMNVEV (reference sequence). J was trimmed by 5 bases and V by 6 bases; bases with no gene match: 7. The CDR3 is 13 residues long. The CDR3 sequence: CASSTGTDNEQYF. DNA of the CDR3: TGTGCCAGCAGCACCGGGACAGATAACGAGCAGTACTTC.

The chain couples TRBV20-1 to TRBJ1-1; D might be TRBD1 (5 bases). This CDR3 comprises 14 residues. Per the germline V gene, CDR1 is DFQATT and CDR2 is SNEGSKA (reference sequence). Trimming removed 1 base from V and 1 base from J, with 10 bases in between. The CDR3 bases are TGCAGTGCTAGAGGGCGCAGGGCGAACACTGAAGCTTTCTTT. Its protein product is CSARGRRANTEAFF.

The rearrangement links TRBV5-4 to TRBJ2-1; D may be TRBD1 or TRBD2 (6 bases each). V shed 1 base and J shed 0 bases, with 14 bases lying between them. The CDR3 sequence is 17 residues long. CDR1 SGHNT and CDR2 YYREEE come from the germline V gene (reference sequence). The CDR3 reads CASSLRGGGSSYNEQFF. The DNA of the CDR3 is TGTGCCAGCAGCTTGCGTGGAGGGGGGAGCTCCTACAATGAGCAGTTCTTC. Looking up the rest from reference TRBV5-4 and TRBJ2-1 gives the full variable domain: ETGVTQSPTHLIKTRGQQVTLRCSSQSGHNTVSWYQQALGQGPQFIFQYYREEENGRGNFPPRFSGLQFPNYSSELNVNALELDDSALYLCASSLRGGGSSYNEQFFGPGTRLTVL.

The chain is built from TRBV9 and TRBJ2-2; D tentatively reads TRBD1 or TRBD2 (5 bases each). Germline V CDR1 and CDR2: SGDLS, YYNGEE. The length of the CDR3 is 13 residues. The germline V and J ends were trimmed by 4 bases and 9 bases, with 13 bases remaining between them. DNA of the CDR3: TGTGCCAGCAGCCCGGGGCCCGAACGGGAGCTGTTTTTT. Amino acids: CASSPGPERELFF.

The V and J genes are TRBV27 and TRBJ2-1, with D perhaps matching TRBD1 (6 bases). Trimming stripped 7 bases from V and 2 bases from J, with 12 bases between. CDR3 length: 14 amino acids. Looked up from germline, CDR1 is MNHEY and CDR2 is SMNVEV (reference sequence). For the CDR3, the DNA is TGTGCCAGCATGCTGGGGGCGACCTACAATGAGCAGTTCTTC. This gives the protein CASMLGATYNEQFF.

The chain recombines TRBV24-1 with TRBJ2-1; 9 nucleotides agree with TRBD2. Germline V gene lookup returns CDR1 KGHDR and CDR2 SFDVKD. The CDR3 extends over 16 amino acids. The V segment lost 4 bases and the J segment 6 bases; nucleotides outside the gene matches: 9. The CDR3 loop is CATSDPTGTSSNEQFF. The CDR3, as DNA: TGTGCCACCAGTGACCCTACCGGGACTAGCTCCAATGAGCAGTTCTTC.

CDR3 residues: CATSRVGASRPQHF. The CDR3 nucleotides are TGTGCCACCAGCAGAGTGGGCGCCAGTCGGCCCCAGCATTTT. The gene calls are TRBV15 and TRBJ1-5; D unresolved. Germline-derived CDR1 and CDR2 are LNHNV and YYDKDF (reference sequence). CDR3 length equals 14 residues. Trimming pared 1 base from V and 9 bases from J, leaving 13 bases between.

The table lists this clonotype with a count of one. V usage is TRBV7-8 and J usage is TRBJ1-5; the D gene is possibly TRBD1 (5 bases). Between the trimmed V and J ends, which lost 1 base and 9 bases, there was a span of 10 bases. Germline V gives CDR1 SGHVS, CDR2 FQNEAQ. The CDR3 loop spans 13 amino acids. The DNA of the CDR3 is TGTGCCAGCAGCTTAGATACAGGACGGCCCCAGCATTTT. It specifies CASSLDTGRPQHF.

This clonotype was counted between two and nine times. The chain combines TRBV3-1 with TRBJ2-1, with TRBD2 matching 9 bases. V was clipped by 6 bases and J by 10 bases; unmatched bases: 1. In germline, CDR1 is LGHDT, CDR2 YNNKEL (reference sequence). The CDR3 covers 11 residues. CDR3 in amino acids: CASRREGEQFF. DNA for the CDR3: TGTGCCAGCAGGCGGGAGGGGGAGCAGTTCTTC.

The rearrangement uses TRBV12-3 or TRBV12-4 and TRBJ2-3, with a weak D call TRBD2 (6 bases). With 5 bases removed from V and 4 bases from J, the gap between germline ends came to 10 bases. The CDR3 runs 13 residues. CDR3 loop: CASSERAADTQYF. The CDR3 nucleotides read TGTGCCAGCAGTGAGCGGGCCGCAGATACGCAGTATTTT.

This clonotype has more than one count but fewer than ten. This chain connects TRBV3-1 to TRBJ1-2; D is unresolved. The ends were cut back, 4 bases at V and 7 bases at J, with 10 bases in the middle. The CDR3 is made up of 12 amino acids. Germline V gene lookup returns CDR1 LGHDT and CDR2 YNNKEL (reference sequence). The DNA for the CDR3 is TGTGCCAGCAGCCGGAGGACCTTTGGCTACACCTTC. It specifies CASSRRTFGYTF.

Only a few counts were recorded for this clonotype. V is TRBV11-1 and J is TRBJ2-5; 12 nucleotides match TRBD2. The J call may not be correct, given that the DNA end is closer to TRBJ2-7. The CDR3 is 16 amino acids. The germline gives CDR1 SGHAT, CDR2 FQDESV (reference sequence). CDR3 sequence (DNA): TGTGCCAGCAGCCGATCTAGCGGGAGGGCCCTCGGCGAGCAGTACTTC. It codes for CASSRSSGRALGEQYF.

The V and J genes are TRBV18 and TRBJ2-3, with D perhaps TRBD2 (5 bases). Germline-derived CDR1 and CDR2 are KGHSH and LQKENI. Between the trimmed V and J ends, which lost 1 base and 3 bases, there was a span of 11 bases. This CDR3 is built from 15 residues. CDR3 in amino acids: CASSPRGVETDTQYF. The CDR3 nucleotides are TGTGCCAGCTCACCACGGGGAGTTGAGACAGATACGCAGTATTTT.

The chain carries TRBV10-3 and TRBJ2-3; D tentatively reads TRBD1 or TRBD2 (5 bases each). The CDR3 has 15 residues. The ends were cut back, 8 bases at V and 0 bases at J, with 15 bases in the middle. Germline CDR1 and CDR2: ENHRY and SYGVKD. CDR3 amino acids: CAILDGDPSTDTQYF. The CDR3 nucleotides are TGTGCCATCTTGGACGGGGACCCTAGCACAGATACGCAGTATTTT.